This T cell receptor (beta chain) came from a study of cytomegalovirus exposure and HLA in healthy donors. Overall study results and limits: A missense variant in DCLRE1C was later tied to TCR beta V- and J-gene trimming. Earlier analysis yielded a pattern in which most TCR beta V segments were productive about 87% or about 30% of the time. Judged likely to be a sequencing artifact was a cluster of highly shared sequence variants.

Trimming removed 1 base at V and 2 bases at J, with 9 bases between. Germline CDR1 and CDR2: SGHKS and YYEKEE (reference sequence). The CDR3 is 14 residues long. Donors counted as nominally healthy when sampled, yet unrecorded immune exposures were likely. Turning to this clone: Its antigen remains unidentified.

PCR was performed using 60 Vbeta and 13 Jbeta primers. Profiling relied on immunoSEQ multiplex PCR, and the TCRdb table lists in-frame clones only, not all of them. The sample consists of about 55,000 clones, approximately 80% of them appearing once. Specimen: PBMCs. This receptor was taken from a female donor in good health and CMV-seronegative. The chain couples TRBV5-5 to TRBJ1-2; D uncertain. CDR3 nucleotide sequence: TGTGCCAGCAGCTTGACAGCAATCAACTATGGCTACACCTTC. Translating gives CASSLTAINYGYTF.